This TCR beta chain was observed in a study of blood T cells in healthy people across ages. Whole-study findings and limits: Naive CD4+ cell counts and diversity both ran higher in long-lived than in aged donors. Age brought a roughly linear fall in TCR beta diversity measured per million T cells.

Using a J-beta primer mix together with a sample-barcoded 5' primer, a second PCR was run for about 6 to 11 cycles. The authors tagged each cDNA molecule using a template-switch adaptor with 12 random nucleotides. TCRdb itself ran the 5' RACE reads through MiXCR, one entry per CDR3 protein. Here the sample spans around 870,000 distinct CDR3 sequences, about 28% being singletons. Drawing of peripheral blood yielded approximately 10 milliliters from each donor. This CDR3 contains 15 residues. Trimming pared 2 bases from V and 10 bases from J, leaving 18 bases between. In germline, CDR1 is MNHEY, CDR2 SVGEGT. About this clonotype: Its antigen remains unidentified.

The rearrangement joins TRBV6-2 or TRBV6-3 to TRBJ1-5; TRBD1 might be the D (6 bases). The clonotype was recovered from a woman aged 80 or older in good health. Input material: blood. The CDR3 nucleotides are TGTGCCAGCAGTTACAGGGCAGGGGAGCGAAATCCCCAGCATTTT. It is translated as CASSYRAGERNPQHF.